Detailed here is one TCR beta chain. Its antigen is as yet unknown. This specimen comes from a study of human versus mouse CDR3 diversity and MHC coevolution. Trimming cost V 4 bases and J 5 bases, with 14 bases left between them. The CDR3 covers 14 residues. CDR1 and CDR2 (germline): WSHSY, SAAADI. Here immunoSEQ multiplex PCR was the method, and the copy in TCRdb shows in-frame clones only, minus some. The profile covers tens of thousands of clones, with just over 90% appearing a single time and 1.3% taken by the ten largest. Naive CD4 T cells were sorted as CD45RO-negative, CD62L-positive. Study-level results: Among all groups, most of the three human donors showed least clonal inequality.

Sequencing used naive CD4+ T cells from blood. Subset given: CD45RO-negative CD62L-positive naive CD4 T cells. The clonotype originates from a person aged 30-69 years in good health. The chain has TRBV10-2 and TRBJ2-5; D might be TRBD2 (5 bases). CDR3 protein: CASSGPTLGETQYF. The CDR3, as DNA: TGCGCCAGCAGTGGGCCGACACTAGGGGAGACCCAGTACTTC.